This TCR beta chain was sequenced during a study of technical replicates of blood from a handful of donors. TCRdb keeps only in-frame clones here, not all; method: immunoSEQ multiplex PCR. The table has 72,000 or so clones, approximately 96% seen once. The sample holds one count of this clone. This CDR3 spans 14 amino acids. Deletions cut 4 bases from V and 0 bases from J, with 7 bases between. Germline V lookup: CDR1 SGHTA, CDR2 FQGNSA. The material sequenced was T cells isolated from PBMCs. This chain uses TRBV7-2 with TRBJ1-5, with D hard to call. The sequence was obtained from a human donor in good health. This CDR3 is CASSWAGSNQPQHF. CDR3 DNA: TGTGCCAGCAGCTGGGCAGGTAGCAATCAGCCCCAGCATTTT.